This TCR beta chain was identified in a study of T cell changes during pregnancy in multiple sclerosis. Repertoires were generated with immunoSEQ multiplex PCR, while TCRdb's copy carries only in-frame clones and drops some. The data show roughly 100,000 clones, around 91% seen once. The germline V and J ends were trimmed by 5 bases and 4 bases, with 14 bases remaining between them. Germline CDR1 reads SGHVS; CDR2 reads FQNEAQ. The CDR3 runs to 15 residues. The sequences come from peripheral blood, collected after pregnancy. The chain carries TRBV7-8 and TRBJ1-4; D unclear. This sequence was found in a female donor with multiple sclerosis, enrolled in a pregnancy study. The CDR3 loop is CASSPDGRDNEKLFF. The CDR3 DNA is TGTGCCAGCAGCCCTGATGGGAGGGATAATGAAAAACTGTTTTTT.